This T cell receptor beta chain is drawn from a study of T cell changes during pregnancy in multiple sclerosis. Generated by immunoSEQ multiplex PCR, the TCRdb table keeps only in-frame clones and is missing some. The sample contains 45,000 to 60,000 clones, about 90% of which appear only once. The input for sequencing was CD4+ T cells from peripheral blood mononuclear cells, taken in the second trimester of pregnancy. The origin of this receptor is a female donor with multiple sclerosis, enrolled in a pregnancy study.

The CDR3: CAWSVARDTQYF. The CDR3 nucleotides read TGTGCCTGGAGTGTAGCGCGAGATACGCAGTATTTT. The V call is TRBV30, the J call TRBJ2-3; D is unclear. CDR3 length equals 12 residues. V was pared by 0 bases and J by 5 bases, with 6 bases between. Per germline, CDR1 GTSNPN and CDR2 SVGIG (reference sequence). Drawing the rest from reference TRBV30 and TRBJ2-3, the complete variable domain is SQTIHQWPATLVQPVGSPLSLECTVEGTSNPNLYWYRQAAGRGLQLLFYSVGIGQISSEVPQNLSASRPQDRQFILSSKKLLLSDSGFYLCAWSVARDTQYFGPGTRLTVL.